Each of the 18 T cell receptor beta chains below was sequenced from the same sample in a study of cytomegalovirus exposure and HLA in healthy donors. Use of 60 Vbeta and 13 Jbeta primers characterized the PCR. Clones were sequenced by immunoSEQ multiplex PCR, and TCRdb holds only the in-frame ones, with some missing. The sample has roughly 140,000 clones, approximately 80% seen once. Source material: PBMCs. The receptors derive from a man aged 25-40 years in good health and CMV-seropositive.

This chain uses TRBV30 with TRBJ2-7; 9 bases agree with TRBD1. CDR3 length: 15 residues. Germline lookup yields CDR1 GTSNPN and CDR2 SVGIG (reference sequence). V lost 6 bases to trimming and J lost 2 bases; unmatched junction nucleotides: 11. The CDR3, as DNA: TGTGCCTGTAACCCCCGGGACAGGGATCCCTACGAGCAGTACTTC. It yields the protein CACNPRDRDPYEQYF.

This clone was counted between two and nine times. CDR3 region: CASSLRGGDEQFF. The CDR3 region has the DNA TGTGCCAGCAGCTTACGGGGCGGGGATGAGCAGTTCTTC. The genes are TRBV7-2 and TRBJ2-1, with D possibly TRBD2 on 6 matching bases. The length of the CDR3 is 13 residues. V gave up 2 bases and J gave up 8 bases, with 10 bases separating them. The germline gives CDR1 SGHTA, CDR2 FQGNSA.

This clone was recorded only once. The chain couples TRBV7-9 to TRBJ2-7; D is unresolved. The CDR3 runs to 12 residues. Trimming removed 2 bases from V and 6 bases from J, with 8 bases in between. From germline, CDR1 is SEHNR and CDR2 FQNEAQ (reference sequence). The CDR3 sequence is CASSLRVLEQYF. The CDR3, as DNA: TGTGCCAGCAGCTTAAGAGTCCTCGAGCAGTACTTC.

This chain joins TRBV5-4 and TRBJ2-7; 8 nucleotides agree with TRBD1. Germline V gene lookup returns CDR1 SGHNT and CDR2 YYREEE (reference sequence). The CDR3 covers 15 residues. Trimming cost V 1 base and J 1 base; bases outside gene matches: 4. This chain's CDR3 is CASSLLTGGSYEQYF. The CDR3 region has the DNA TGTGCCAGCAGCTTGCTCACAGGGGGGTCCTACGAGCAGTACTTC. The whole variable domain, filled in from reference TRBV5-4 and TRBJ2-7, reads ETGVTQSPTHLIKTRGQQVTLRCSSQSGHNTVSWYQQALGQGPQFIFQYYREEENGRGNFPPRFSGLQFPNYSSELNVNALELDDSALYLCASSLLTGGSYEQYFGPGTRLTVT.

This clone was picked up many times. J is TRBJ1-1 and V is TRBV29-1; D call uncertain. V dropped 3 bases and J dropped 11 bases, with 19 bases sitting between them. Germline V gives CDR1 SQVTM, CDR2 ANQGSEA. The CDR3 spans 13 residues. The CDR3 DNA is TGCAGCGTTGAGAGGAATGCGAGGGCTGGGGCTTTCTTT. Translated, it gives CSVERNARAGAFF.

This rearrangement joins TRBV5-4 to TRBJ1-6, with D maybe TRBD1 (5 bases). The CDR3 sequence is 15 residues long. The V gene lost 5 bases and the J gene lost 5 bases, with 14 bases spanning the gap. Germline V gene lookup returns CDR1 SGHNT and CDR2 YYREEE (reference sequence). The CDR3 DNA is TGTGCCAGCAGGGACCCAGGGCGAAATAATTCACCCCTCCACTTT. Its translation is CASRDPGRNNSPLHF.

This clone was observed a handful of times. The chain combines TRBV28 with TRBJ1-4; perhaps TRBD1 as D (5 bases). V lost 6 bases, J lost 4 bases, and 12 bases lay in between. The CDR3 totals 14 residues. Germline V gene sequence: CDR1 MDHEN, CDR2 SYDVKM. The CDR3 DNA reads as TGTGCCAGCAGGAGACAGTTGGGTAATGAAAAACTGTTTTTT. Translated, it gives CASRRQLGNEKLFF.

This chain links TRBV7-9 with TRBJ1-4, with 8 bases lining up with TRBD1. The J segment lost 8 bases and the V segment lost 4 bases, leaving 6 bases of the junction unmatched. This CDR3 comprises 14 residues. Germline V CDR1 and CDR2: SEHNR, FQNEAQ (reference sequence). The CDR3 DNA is TGTGCCAGCAGCTCGCAGGGGGCGGAGGAAAAACTGTTTTTT. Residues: CASSSQGAEEKLFF.

The DNA for the CDR3 is TGTGCCAGCAGCTTGGTGCGGAATGAGCAGTTCTTC. Its protein is CASSLVRNEQFF. V gene TRBV5-4 combines with J gene TRBJ2-1; no reliable D call. Trimming removed 0 bases at V and 7 bases at J, with 5 bases between. CDR1 and CDR2 from the germline V gene are SGHNT and YYREEE (reference sequence). This CDR3 comprises 12 residues.

The CDR3 region has the DNA TGTGCCAGCAGCTTAAGCGGGGGCGGGAAAGATACGCAGTATTTT. It yields the protein CASSLSGGGKDTQYF. The V and J genes are TRBV7-2 and TRBJ2-3; TRBD2 matches at 8 bases. From germline, CDR1 is SGHTA and CDR2 FQGNSA. Germline trimming cut 2 bases from V and 5 bases from J; bases unmatched to any gene: 6. The CDR3 is 15 amino acids.

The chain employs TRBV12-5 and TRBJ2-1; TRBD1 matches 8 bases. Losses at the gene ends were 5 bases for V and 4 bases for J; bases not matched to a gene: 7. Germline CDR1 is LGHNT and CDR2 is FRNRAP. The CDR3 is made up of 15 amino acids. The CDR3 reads CASGLGTGPYNEQFF. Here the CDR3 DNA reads TGTGCTAGTGGTCTCGGGACAGGACCTTACAATGAGCAGTTCTTC.

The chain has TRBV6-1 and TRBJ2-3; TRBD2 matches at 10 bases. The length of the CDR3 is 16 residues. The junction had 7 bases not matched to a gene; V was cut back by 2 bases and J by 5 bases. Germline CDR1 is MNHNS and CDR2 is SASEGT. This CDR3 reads CASSEPAGGPGDTQYF. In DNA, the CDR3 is TGTGCCAGCAGTGAACCAGCGGGAGGGCCAGGAGATACGCAGTATTTT.

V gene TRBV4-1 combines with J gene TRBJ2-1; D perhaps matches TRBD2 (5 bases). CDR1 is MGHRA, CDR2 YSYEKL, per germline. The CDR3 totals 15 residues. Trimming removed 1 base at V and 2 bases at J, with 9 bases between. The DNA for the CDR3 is TGCGCCAGCAGCCAAGCGGGATTAACCTACAATGAGCAGTTCTTC. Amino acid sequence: CASSQAGLTYNEQFF.

This CDR3 is CASSLGGQGSGEQFF. CDR3 in DNA: TGTGCCAGCAGCTTGGGGGGACAGGGGTCGGGTGAGCAGTTCTTC. The chain has TRBV5-5 and TRBJ2-1; 10 bases align to TRBD1. V shed 0 bases and J 9 bases; nucleotides not matched to a gene: 6. The CDR3 length is 15 residues. CDR1 and CDR2 from the germline V gene are SGHKS and YYEKEE (reference sequence).

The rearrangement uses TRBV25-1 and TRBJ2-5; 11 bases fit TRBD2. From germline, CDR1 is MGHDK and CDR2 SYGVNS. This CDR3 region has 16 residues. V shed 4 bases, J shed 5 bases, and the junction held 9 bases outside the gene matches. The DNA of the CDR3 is TGTGCCAGCAGTGCTACTAGCGGGAGTCTCCCCGAGACCCAGTACTTC. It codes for CASSATSGSLPETQYF.

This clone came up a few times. The chain's CDR3 is CASSFGGRNEQFF. The CDR3 DNA follows: TGTGCCAGCAGCTTCGGGGGGCGAAATGAGCAGTTCTTC. This rearrangement joins TRBV5-4 to TRBJ2-1; TRBD2 might be the D (7 bases). Germline-derived CDR1 and CDR2 are SGHNT and YYREEE (reference sequence). V shed 2 bases and J shed 7 bases, with 10 bases lying between them. The CDR3 covers 13 residues.

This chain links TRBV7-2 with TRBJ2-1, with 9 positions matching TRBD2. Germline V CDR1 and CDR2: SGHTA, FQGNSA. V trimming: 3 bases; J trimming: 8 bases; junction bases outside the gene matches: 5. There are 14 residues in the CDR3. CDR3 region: CASSFGTSFDEQFF. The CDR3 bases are TGTGCCAGCAGCTTTGGGACTAGCTTCGATGAGCAGTTCTTC.

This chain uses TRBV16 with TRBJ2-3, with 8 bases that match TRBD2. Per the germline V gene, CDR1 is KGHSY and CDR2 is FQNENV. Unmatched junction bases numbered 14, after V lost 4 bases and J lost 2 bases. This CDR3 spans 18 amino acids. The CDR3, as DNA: TGTGCCAGCAGCCCTGCCGGGAGGGCAGGGTCGACCACAGATACGCAGTATTTT. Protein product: CASSPAGRAGSTTDTQYF.